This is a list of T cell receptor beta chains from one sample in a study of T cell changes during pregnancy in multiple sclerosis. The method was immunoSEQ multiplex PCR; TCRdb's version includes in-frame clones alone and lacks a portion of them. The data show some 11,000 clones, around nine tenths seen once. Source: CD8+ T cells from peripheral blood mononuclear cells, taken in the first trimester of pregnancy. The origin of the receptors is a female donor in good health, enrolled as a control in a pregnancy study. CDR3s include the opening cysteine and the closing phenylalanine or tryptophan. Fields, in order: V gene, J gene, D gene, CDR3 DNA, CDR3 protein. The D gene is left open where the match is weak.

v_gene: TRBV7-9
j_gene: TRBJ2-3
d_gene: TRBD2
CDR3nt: TGTGCCACGGAGCGGGGGGGGATAGGGGATACGCAGTATTTT
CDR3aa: CATERGGIGDTQYF

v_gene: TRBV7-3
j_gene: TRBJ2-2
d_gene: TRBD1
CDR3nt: TGTGCCAGCAGCCGCGGCCTGACAGGGGGGGCCACCGGGGAGCTGTTTTTT
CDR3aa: CASSRGLTGGATGELFF

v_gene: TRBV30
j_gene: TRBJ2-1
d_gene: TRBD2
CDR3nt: TGTGCCTGGAGCGGGGGGAATGAGCAGTTCTTC
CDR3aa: CAWSGGNEQFF

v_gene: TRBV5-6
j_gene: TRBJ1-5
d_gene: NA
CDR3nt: TGTGCCAGCAGCTCTGACACTAGCAATCAGCCCCAGCATTTT
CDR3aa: CASSSDTSNQPQHF

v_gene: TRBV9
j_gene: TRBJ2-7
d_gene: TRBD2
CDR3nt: TGTGCCAGCAGCGTAGCTAGCGGGGAGACCTACGAGCAGTACTTC
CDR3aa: CASSVASGETYEQYF

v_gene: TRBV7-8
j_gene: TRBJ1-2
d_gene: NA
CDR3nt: TGTGCCAGCAGCTTAGGGTCAGGGAGGTTTTACTATGGCTACACCTTC
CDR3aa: CASSLGSGRFYYGYTF

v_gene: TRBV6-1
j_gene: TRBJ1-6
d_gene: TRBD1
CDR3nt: TGTGCCAGCCAAGACAGGGGAAGAAATTCACCCCTCCACTTT
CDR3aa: CASQDRGRNSPLHF

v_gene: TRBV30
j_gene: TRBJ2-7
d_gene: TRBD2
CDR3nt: TGTGCCTGGAGTGTTGGGCTAGCGGCTACCTACGAGCAGTACTTC
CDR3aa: CAWSVGLAATYEQYF